This T cell receptor (beta chain) appears in the sequencing data of a study of blood T cell repertoires in COVID-19. About the study: Some COVID-19 samples were acute and others convalescent; all came from the United States, Italy and Spain. In each case, the material was cDNA or gDNA derived from T cells, B-cell-depleted T cells, or PBMCs.

The V gene's germline CDR1 is SGHRS and CDR2 YFSETQ. V was clipped by 1 base and J by 13 bases; unmatched bases: 7. The CDR3 spans 14 residues. Per the original data handling: Cell counts per sample came from amplifying reference gene primers. Produced via immunoSEQ multiplex PCR; TCRdb's table is partial and in-frame only. D and trimming come from the DNA, and the V and J calls and clone size come from that table. This table holds 25,000 to 35,000 clones, 85% to 90% found once. Input material: peripheral blood. V usage is TRBV5-1 and J usage is TRBJ1-4; TRBD1 matches at 10 bases. The TCR was taken from a human donor in a cohort sampled during active COVID-19. The donor label of this sample is uncertain. CDR3 loop: CASSLRDRGGGLFF. CDR3 DNA: TGCGCCAGCAGCTTGAGGGACAGGGGCGGCGGACTGTTTTTT.